This passage covers 23 T cell receptor beta chains from one sample sequenced in a study of regulatory T cells in long-lasting Graves disease listed by TCRdb under 2021. Reading the label with the study, this specimen's time point is: persistent/refractory GD, antithyroid drugs over 5 years with positive TRAb. For both TCR sequencing and RNA sequencing, RNA was extracted from PBMCs using TRIzol. Libraries were constructed by multiplex PCR. The sequencer was an Illumina HiSeq 4000. iRepertoire HTBI primers and Arm-PCR amplification of CDR3 regions were used to construct TCR beta libraries. TCRdb cleaned the public reads at Q25 with fastp, built clones with MiXCR and kept in-frame beta chains. Each CDR3 protein appears once, grouped with its most common genes and DNA. Counted in this sample were fewer than 400,000 distinct CDR3 sequences; 20% of them appeared once. About 20% of the sample belongs to the ten largest clones.

The sample here was peripheral blood mononuclear cells (PBMCs), taken when the disease was refractory, from a patient treated with antithyroid drugs. The receptors originated from a female donor with Graves disease.

This clonotype was counted at least ten times. DNA for the CDR3: TGTGCCAGCAGTCCCGATCGACTAGCGGGAGGGAGGGAGACCCAGTACTTC. Translation gives CASSPDRLAGGRETQYF. The chain joins TRBV12-3 or TRBV12-4 to TRBJ2-5, with 14 positions matching TRBD2. The CDR3 extends over 17 amino acids. Germline trimming cut 5 bases from V and 5 bases from J; bases unmatched to any gene: 10.

This clonotype was detected a few times. This chain connects TRBV7-3 to TRBJ1-1; 9 positions agree with TRBD1. The CDR3 consists of 14 residues. The germline V gene encodes CDR1 SGHTA and CDR2 FQGTGA. With V trimmed by 8 bases and J by 4 bases, 8 bases remained unmatched. Here the CDR3 reads CASGKQGAITEAFF. CDR3 in DNA: TGTGCCAGCGGAAAACAGGGGGCGATCACTGAAGCTTTCTTT.

The V gene is TRBV5-5, the J gene TRBJ1-1; D unclear. V was clipped by 4 bases and J by 7 bases, with 20 bases between them. CDR3 length equals 15 residues. Germline CDR1 and CDR2: SGHKS and YYEKEE (reference sequence). This CDR3 is CASSPGSSRPDEAFF. CDR3 coding DNA: TGTGCCAGCAGCCCTGGGTCGAGTCGTCCCGATGAAGCTTTCTTT.

The chain links TRBV19 to TRBJ1-6; 8 nucleotides match TRBD1. Germline assignment: CDR1 LNHDA and CDR2 SQIVND (reference sequence). V was pared by 8 bases and J by 9 bases, with 6 bases of the junction left unmatched. The CDR3 is 13 residues long. Written as DNA, the CDR3 is TGTGCCAGTTGCGACAGGGGAGGTTCACCCCTCCACTTT. It codes for CASCDRGGSPLHF.

This clonotype was seen a few times. The chain uses TRBV6-9 and TRBJ2-6; the match to TRBD2 covers 7 bases. The CDR3 spans 18 residues. Trimming cost V 1 base and J 0 bases; bases outside gene matches: 6. Germline CDR1 MNHGY, CDR2 SVAAGI. The CDR3 sequence: CASSYWASGSSGANVLTF. The CDR3 coding sequence is TGTGCCAGCAGTTATTGGGCTAGCGGAAGCTCTGGGGCCAACGTCCTGACTTTC.

This chain connects TRBV5-1 to TRBJ2-2, with D possibly being TRBD1 (5 bases). V was clipped by 6 bases and J by 7 bases, with 13 bases between them. CDR1 and CDR2 from the germline V gene are SGHRS and YFSETQ. This CDR3 is 13 amino acids long. The CDR3: CASTSLGVGELFF. The CDR3 nucleotides read TGCGCCAGCACGTCCTTAGGGGTCGGGGAGCTGTTTTTT.

The gene calls are TRBV6-2 or TRBV6-3 and TRBJ2-1, with a possible D match to TRBD1 (5 bases). CDR1 MNHEY and CDR2 SVGEGT come from the germline V gene. With 6 bases removed from V and 8 bases from J, the gap between germline ends came to 14 bases. The CDR3 runs 13 residues. The CDR3 DNA reads TGTGCCAGCAGAGGAAGGGGCTATGATGAGCAGTTCTTC. Encoded protein: CASRGRGYDEQFF.

This clonotype appeared many times. V gene TRBV3-1 combines with J gene TRBJ2-5, with 7 bases matching TRBD2. The CDR3 is 14 residues long. CDR1 LGHDT and CDR2 YNNKEL come from the germline V gene (reference sequence). Trimming cost V 4 bases and J 4 bases; bases outside gene matches: 6. CDR3 DNA sequence: TGTGCCAGCAGCCTCCGGGAGGAGGGAGAGACCCAGTACTTC. This sequence encodes CASSLREEGETQYF.

This clonotype was observed many times. V and J are TRBV28 and TRBJ2-6; no clear D. V was pared by 7 bases and J by 1 base, with 11 bases between. The CDR3 is 15 residues long. In germline, CDR1 is MDHEN, CDR2 SYDVKM. The CDR3 DNA is TGTGCCAGCACCGTCTCCCCATCTGGGGCCAACGTCCTGACTTTC. Residues: CASTVSPSGANVLTF.

J is TRBJ1-2 and V is TRBV30; D possibly corresponds to TRBD1 (6 bases). V was shortened by 4 bases and J by 6 bases, with 15 bases between the two germline ends. This CDR3 comprises 13 residues. The V gene's germline CDR1 is GTSNPN and CDR2 SVGIG (reference sequence). The DNA of the CDR3 is TGTGCCTGGACCCCCGACACAGGGCATGGCTACACCTTC. It is translated as CAWTPDTGHGYTF.

The CDR3 sequence: CASSVTEGAEAFF. CDR3 DNA sequence: TGTGCCAGCAGTGTAACAGAGGGGGCTGAAGCTTTCTTT. The chain has TRBV25-1 and TRBJ1-1; D is possibly TRBD1 (6 bases). V lost 4 bases, J lost 6 bases, and 12 bases lay in between. The CDR3 is 13 amino acids. Looked up from germline, CDR1 is MGHDK and CDR2 is SYGVNS. Full variable domain (remainder filled in from reference TRBV25-1 and TRBJ1-1): EADIYQTPRYLVIGTGKKITLECSQTMGHDKMYWYQQDPGMELHLIHYSYGVNSTEKGDLSSESTVSRIRTEHFPLTLESARPSHTSQYLCASSVTEGAEAFFGQGTRLTVV.

This clonotype was observed a few times. The chain joins TRBV11-2 to TRBJ1-1, with TRBD1 as a possible D gene (5 bases). V was trimmed by 5 bases and J by 1 base, leaving 14 bases between them. The CDR3 runs 15 residues. Germline values: CDR1 SGHAT, CDR2 FQNNGV. CDR3 sequence: CASSAMGTGNTEAFF. The CDR3 DNA reads as TGTGCCAGCAGCGCCATGGGGACGGGGAACACTGAAGCTTTCTTT. Filled out from reference TRBV11-2 and TRBJ1-1, the complete variable domain reads EAGVAQSPRYKIIEKRQSVAFWCNPISGHATLYWYQQILGQGPKLLIQFQNNGVVDDSQLPKDRFSAERLKGVDSTLKIQPAKLEDSAVYLCASSAMGTGNTEAFFGQGTRLTVV.

This clonotype was seen repeatedly, ten times or more. The genes are TRBV30 and TRBJ2-7; D is ambiguous. With 1 base removed from V and 3 bases from J, the gap between germline ends came to 7 bases. Germline V gene lookup returns CDR1 GTSNPN and CDR2 SVGIG (reference sequence). The CDR3 covers 12 residues. CDR3 DNA sequence: TGTGCCTGGAGTGGGACGCACTACGAGCAGTACTTC. Protein product: CAWSGTHYEQYF.

This clonotype has at least ten counts. The rearrangement uses TRBV28 and TRBJ2-7; D uncertain. The CDR3 has 15 amino acids. Trimming removed 11 bases from V and 0 bases from J, with 20 bases in between. Germline CDR1 reads MDHEN; CDR2 reads SYDVKM. In DNA form, the CDR3 reads TGTGCCGGCAAGACCACAATTGAGAGCTCCTACGAGCAGTACTTC. This encodes CAGKTTIESSYEQYF.

This clonotype was recorded many times. The chain combines TRBV5-1 with TRBJ1-2, with a weak D call TRBD1 (5 bases). There are 12 residues in the CDR3. V lost 5 bases, J lost 5 bases, and 10 bases lay in between. Germline V gene lookup returns CDR1 SGHRS and CDR2 YFSETQ. In DNA, the CDR3 is TGCGCCAGCAGAGAAAGGGGTTATGGCTACACCTTC. Protein sequence: CASRERGYGYTF.

The V call is TRBV12-3 or TRBV12-4, the J call TRBJ2-5; TRBD2 agrees at 10 bases. The length of the CDR3 is 15 residues. The V and J ends lost 3 bases and 5 bases, in that order; junction bases with no gene match: 6. CDR3 sequence reads: CASSLASGRGETQYF. The CDR3 DNA reads TGTGCCAGCAGTTTGGCTAGCGGGAGAGGGGAGACCCAGTACTTC.

This clonotype has ten or more counts. The CDR3 DNA reads TGCAGTGCCCGGGACAATACCTACGAGCAGTACTTC. Protein: CSARDNTYEQYF. This chain joins TRBV20-1 and TRBJ2-7; a weak D match, TRBD1 (6 bases). The CDR3 is 12 amino acids. The V and J ends lost 6 bases and 2 bases respectively, with 11 bases between them. Per the germline V gene, CDR1 is DFQATT and CDR2 is SNEGSKA (reference sequence).

This clonotype was seen at least ten times. CDR3 sequence reads: CASSRRQGETQYF. The CDR3 nucleotides are TGTGCCAGCAGCCGACGACAGGGTGAGACCCAGTACTTC. The chain recombines TRBV7-3 with TRBJ2-5; TRBD1 matches at 7 bases. The CDR3 contains 13 residues. With 5 bases clipped from V and 5 bases from J, the junction kept 5 bases outside the gene matches. Germline V gene sequence: CDR1 SGHTA, CDR2 FQGTGA.

This chain uses TRBV14 with TRBJ2-3; no definite D call. The V gene's germline CDR1 is SGHDN and CDR2 FVKESK. The CDR3 is made up of 14 amino acids. Trimming stripped 4 bases from V and 5 bases from J, with 13 bases between. CDR3 coding DNA: TGTGCCAGCAGCCCTGCAGGTTTGGTAGATACGCAGTATTTT. Its protein product is CASSPAGLVDTQYF.

In this sample, this clonotype turned up a few times. The V gene is TRBV7-9, the J gene TRBJ2-3; D is unresolved. This CDR3 contains 12 residues. Trimming removed 3 bases from V and 2 bases from J, with 3 bases in between. CDR1 is SEHNR, CDR2 FQNEAQ, per germline (reference sequence). This chain's CDR3 is CASSLDTDTQYF. The CDR3 DNA sequence: TGTGCCAGCAGCTTGGACACAGATACGCAGTATTTT. The full variable domain, in which reference TRBV7-9 and TRBJ2-3 provide the parts outside the CDR3, is DTGVSQNPRHKITKRGQNVTFRCDPISEHNRLYWYRQTLGQGPEFLTYFQNEAQLEKSRLLSDRFSAERPKGSFSTLEIQRTEQGDSAMYLCASSLDTDTQYFGPGTRLTVL.

Ten or more counts support this clonotype. The chain combines TRBV11-2 with TRBJ2-7, with D tentatively TRBD2 (6 bases). Germline V gene lookup returns CDR1 SGHAT and CDR2 FQNNGV. Trimming took 2 bases from V and 7 from J, leaving 12 bases between them. This CDR3 has 13 residues. CDR3 bases: TGTGCCAGCAGCTTAAAGGCAGGGAGGGAGCAGTACTTC. This codes for CASSLKAGREQYF.

This sequence joins TRBV6-1 and TRBJ2-7; TRBD2 might be the D (5 bases). Deletions cut 8 bases from V and 3 bases from J, with 14 bases between. Germline V gene data show CDR1 as MNHNS and CDR2 as SASEGT. CDR3 length: 13 amino acids. This CDR3 reads CASSRERLYEQYF. The CDR3 DNA is TGTGCCAGCTCACGGGAACGGCTCTACGAGCAGTACTTC.

The sample holds a few counts of this clonotype. The chain's CDR3 is CASSLVPDYYEQYF. The CDR3 bases are TGCGCCAGCAGCTTGGTCCCCGATTACTACGAGCAGTACTTC. The V and J genes are TRBV5-1 and TRBJ2-7; D gene ambiguous. This CDR3 contains 14 residues. V was trimmed by 0 bases and J by 3 bases, leaving 10 bases between them. Looked up from germline, CDR1 is SGHRS and CDR2 is YFSETQ.